This passage covers 28 T cell receptor beta chains from one sample sequenced in a study of T cell clonality in common variable immunodeficiency. The data were produced by immunoSEQ multiplex PCR, yet TCRdb's version contains in-frame clones alone and is incomplete. The sample holds approximately 34,000 clones, and no clone turns up only once. The sequenced sample consisted of peripheral blood mononuclear cells. The receptors were sampled from a person between 18 and 70 years old in good health.

At least ten counts were recorded for this clone. Coverage ceases 3 residues before the CDR3 finishes, and the germline J gene fills in the end. This rearrangement joins TRBV12-3 or TRBV12-4 to TRBJ1-5; D is ambiguous. The CDR3 is 13 residues long. The V gene lost 3 bases and the J gene lost 4 bases, with 7 bases spanning the gap. The CDR3 sequence is CASSFVPNQPQHF. The DNA read from the CDR3 is TGTGCCAGCAGTTTCGTCCCTAATCAGCCC.

This clone was recorded at least ten times. The read ends 3 residues shy of where the CDR3 ends; the end is completed using the germline J gene. This chain links TRBV2 with TRBJ1-4, with 7 bases lining up with TRBD1. The CDR3 totals 15 residues. V trimming: 6 bases; J trimming: 7 bases; junction bases outside the gene matches: 11. Germline loops: CDR1 SNHLY, CDR2 FYNNEI. CDR3 residues: CASSLQGQRGEKLFF. The CDR3 DNA, read in part, is TGTGCCAGCAGCCTACAGGGGCAAAGAGGTGAAAAA.

This clone has just a few counts. Relative to the germline gene, one junction end is altered; a read error may explain this. The read ends 3 residues early relative to the CDR3; the germline J gene fills the gap. V and J are TRBV6-4 and TRBJ2-2; 14 bases line up with TRBD2. The CDR3 contains 15 residues. Germline V lookup: CDR1 MRHNA, CDR2 SNTAGT. The CDR3 here is CASSGTSGSTGGLFF. The DNA read from the CDR3 is TGCGCCAGCAGTGGGACTAGCGGGAGCACCGGGGGG.

The table lists this clone with many counts. The read terminates 3 residues ahead of where the CDR3 ends, so the germline J gene completes it. V usage is TRBV19 and J usage is TRBJ2-1; possibly TRBD2 for D (6 bases). Germline V gives CDR1 LNHDA, CDR2 SQIVND (reference sequence). Trimming pared 5 bases from V and 0 bases from J, leaving 11 bases between. The CDR3 extends over 15 amino acids. The CDR3: CASSLLADSYNEQFF. Incomplete CDR3 DNA: TGTGCCAGTAGTCTCTTAGCGGACTCCTACAATGAG.

In this sample, this clone turned up many times. The CDR3 is cut off 3 residues early in the read; its end comes from the germline J gene. The chain has TRBV5-1 and TRBJ2-7, with 8 bases aligning to TRBD1. Germline assignment: CDR1 SGHRS and CDR2 YFSETQ. CDR3 length: 15 amino acids. V shed 3 bases and J 4 bases; nucleotides not matched to a gene: 9. The CDR3 protein is CASSSWTGPGYEQYF. The part of the CDR3 DNA that was read is TGCGCCAGCAGCTCATGGACAGGGCCAGGGTACGAG.

This clone showed up many times. CDR3 residues: CASSIASRVAGVYEQYF. The sequenced part of the CDR3 DNA is TGTGCCAGTAGTATAGCCTCCCGGGTTGCGGGGGTTTACGAG. J is TRBJ2-7 and V is TRBV19; 7 nucleotides align to TRBD2. The CDR3 end lies 3 residues beyond the end of the read and is filled in from the germline J gene. CDR1 LNHDA and CDR2 SQIVND come from the germline V gene (reference sequence). V was clipped by 1 base and J by 4 bases; unmatched bases: 13. This CDR3 is built from 17 residues.

This clone was recorded at least ten times. The read terminates 3 residues ahead of where the CDR3 ends, so the germline J gene completes it. The gene calls are TRBV5-1 and TRBJ2-6; possibly TRBD1 or TRBD2 for D (5 bases each). CDR3 length: 17 residues. Trimming cost V 0 bases and J 0 bases, with 10 bases left between them. Germline values: CDR1 SGHRS, CDR2 YFSETQ. The CDR3 loop reads CASSLGAGSSGANVLTF. Incomplete CDR3 DNA: TGCGCCAGCAGCTTGGGGGCAGGGAGCTCTGGGGCCAACGTC.

This clone was recorded many times. The sequenced fragment ends 3 residues before the CDR3 boundary, so the rest is inferred from the germline J gene. The genes are TRBV18 and TRBJ1-5; possible D gene TRBD1, 6 bases. The V and J ends lost 6 bases and 3 bases respectively, with 15 bases between them. The CDR3 has 15 amino acids. In germline, CDR1 is KGHSH, CDR2 LQKENI. The chain's CDR3 is CASSPTRDNNQPQHF. Incomplete CDR3 DNA: TGTGCCAGCTCCCCAACCCGGGACAACAATCAGCCC.

This clone was recorded many times. Coverage ceases 3 residues before the CDR3 finishes, and the germline J gene fills in the end. V gene TRBV7-2 combines with J gene TRBJ2-1; D is perhaps TRBD2 (6 bases). The CDR3 contains 15 residues. Germline CDR1 reads SGHTA; CDR2 reads FQGNSA. Deletions cut 8 bases from V and 2 bases from J, with 16 bases between. The sequenced CDR3 bases are TGTGCCAGCGCCTTAAGGCGGGGACCCTACAATGAG. Translated: CASALRRGPYNE. The whole CDR3 reads CASALRRGPYNEQFF.

This clone was seen at least ten times. The sequence runs out 3 residues before the end of the CDR3; the remainder is reconstructed from the germline J gene. The chain uses TRBV19 and TRBJ1-2; 9 bases are shared with TRBD1. This CDR3 is 16 amino acids long. The V gene's germline CDR1 is LNHDA and CDR2 SQIVND (reference sequence). CDR3 region: CASTLRLGQGKGSYTF. Partial CDR3 DNA: TGTGCCAGTACCCTTCGGCTAGGACAGGGGAAAGGGAGC.

In its sample, this clone was seen many times. Read coverage stops 3 residues before the CDR3 terminus; the germline J gene supplies the remainder. The V gene is TRBV4-1, the J gene TRBJ2-5, with TRBD2 matching over 13 bases. CDR3 size: 16 residues. CDR1 is MGHRA, CDR2 YSYEKL, per germline. The V segment lost 2 bases and the J segment 6 bases; nucleotides outside the gene matches: 6. CDR3 bases read: TGCGCCAGCAGCCAACGACTAGCGGGAGGTCTACAGACC. The encoded protein is CASSQRLAGGLQT. The entire CDR3 is CASSQRLAGGLQTQYF.

In this sample, this clone turned up many times. The observed sequence ends 3 residues before the CDR3 terminus, with the missing tail filled in from the germline J gene. The genes are TRBV4-1 and TRBJ2-3; 10 nucleotides line up with TRBD2. The CDR3 runs 17 residues. V dropped 0 bases and J dropped 6; count of bases not matched to a gene: 9. Germline-derived CDR1 and CDR2 are MGHRA and YSYEKL. The CDR3 DNA, read in part, is TGCGCCAGCAGCCAAGAGAGTCTAGCGGGAGCGGTGGATACG. It is translated as CASSQESLAGAVDT. The CDR3 as a whole reads CASSQESLAGAVDTQYF.

This clone was seen repeatedly, ten times or more. Sequencing ends 3 residues short of the CDR3 end; the germline J gene provides the rest. This chain joins TRBV13 and TRBJ1-4; D not resolved. Germline V gives CDR1 PRHDT, CDR2 FYEKMQ (reference sequence). V was pared by 0 bases and J by 8 bases, with 4 bases between. This CDR3 is 12 amino acids long. The CDR3: CASSLGREKLFF. Partial CDR3 DNA: TGTGCCAGCAGCTTAGGTCGGGAAAAA.

This clone appeared many times. The read finishes 3 residues shy of the CDR3 end, and the germline J gene is used to complete it. The J gene is TRBJ2-2, the V gene TRBV20-1, with TRBD1 identical over 8 bases. After removal of 0 bases from V and 1 base from J, the junction contained 4 bases not matched to a gene. The CDR3 consists of 16 residues. Germline CDR1 and CDR2: DFQATT and SNEGSKA (reference sequence). The CDR3 DNA, read in part, is TGCAGTGCTAGAGAATCGGACAGGGAGAACACCGGGGAG. This translates into CSARESDRENTGE. The complete CDR3 sequence is CSARESDRENTGELFF.

At least ten counts were recorded for this clone. The CDR3 goes on 3 residues after the read ends, and that part is filled in from the germline J gene. V and J are TRBV20-1 and TRBJ2-7; D remains ambiguous. Trimming stripped 5 bases from V and 3 bases from J, with 17 bases between. Germline V gene lookup returns CDR1 DFQATT and CDR2 SNEGSKA (reference sequence). CDR3 length equals 14 residues. CDR3 sequence reads: CSAYDDESGYEQYF. CDR3 DNA, as far as it was read: TGCAGTGCTTACGACGACGAGTCGGGCTACGAG.

This clone was recorded at least ten times. The read ends 3 residues early relative to the CDR3; the germline J gene fills the gap. The chain joins TRBV5-1 to TRBJ2-7, with 8 bases fitting TRBD2. V shed 2 bases, J shed 2 bases, and the junction held 3 bases outside the gene matches. The CDR3 has 14 amino acids. Germline-derived CDR1 and CDR2 are SGHRS and YFSETQ. CDR3 protein: CASSLLAGPYEQYF. CDR3 bases read: TGCGCCAGCAGCTTATTAGCGGGACCCTACGAG.

Many counts were recorded for this clone. The read ends 3 residues early relative to the CDR3; the germline J gene fills the gap. V gene TRBV29-1 combines with J gene TRBJ2-1; the match to TRBD1 covers 7 bases. This CDR3 has 20 residues. Germline V CDR1 and CDR2: SQVTM, ANQGSEA. V was clipped by 4 bases and J by 1 base; unmatched bases: 22. The CDR3 loop is CSVAILSKSDRVKSYNEQFF. The covered CDR3 bases are TGCAGCGTTGCTATTCTTTCCAAATCCGACAGGGTAAAGTCCTACAATGAG.

At least ten counts were recorded for this clone. Sequencing ends 3 residues short of the CDR3 end; the germline J gene provides the rest. The chain carries TRBV20-1 and TRBJ2-3, with 9 positions matching TRBD2. With 1 base clipped from V and 7 bases from J, the junction kept 9 bases outside the gene matches. Germline loops: CDR1 DFQATT, CDR2 SNEGSKA (reference sequence). The CDR3 extends over 15 amino acids. The CDR3 spells CSARGVGGGANTQYF. The CDR3 DNA, read in part, is TGCAGTGCTAGAGGGGTCGGCGGGGGGGCGAATACG.

This clone was recorded many times. At one boundary the junction diverges from the germline segment, which might be a read error. The read comes to an end 3 residues before the CDR3 does, leaving the germline J gene to fill in the end. The chain combines TRBV7-7 with TRBJ2-5, with D possibly matching TRBD1 (5 bases). The CDR3 sequence is 13 residues long. CDR1 and CDR2 (germline): SSHAT, FNYEAQ (reference sequence). Partial CDR3 DNA: TGTGCTAGCACCAGACAGTACCAAGAGACC. Protein: CASTRQYQET. The whole CDR3 is CASTRQYQETQYF. The whole variable domain, filled in from reference TRBV7-7 and TRBJ2-5, reads GAGVSQSPRYKVTKRGQDVTLRCDPISSHATLYWYQQALGQGPEFLTYFNYEAQPDKSGLPSDRFSAERPEGSISTLTIQRTEQRDSAMYRCASTRQYQETQYFGPGTRLLVL.

This clone was seen repeatedly, ten times or more. The read halts 3 residues ahead of the CDR3 end, with the missing end drawn from the germline J gene. The rearrangement joins TRBV2 to TRBJ2-7; a possible D gene is TRBD1 (5 bases). The CDR3 has 12 amino acids. With 11 bases removed from V and 6 bases from J, the gap between germline ends came to 17 bases. Germline CDR1 is SNHLY and CDR2 is FYNNEI. The DNA read from the CDR3 is TGTGCCGGCCATACCGGCCAGGGCGAG. It yields the protein CAGHTGQGE. The whole CDR3 protein reads CAGHTGQGEQYF.

CDR3 residues: CASSIAGGSYGYTF. The CDR3 DNA, read in part, is TGTGCCAGTAGTATAGCCGGGGGAAGCTATGGC. This chain links TRBV19 with TRBJ1-2; D is perhaps TRBD1 (5 bases). The read falls 3 residues short of the CDR3 end, and the missing part is taken from the germline J gene. Germline CDR1 and CDR2: LNHDA and SQIVND (reference sequence). Between the trimmed V and J ends, which lost 1 base and 4 bases, there was a span of 10 bases. This CDR3 has 14 amino acids.

This clone was detected ten times or more. Coverage ceases 3 residues before the CDR3 finishes, and the germline J gene fills in the end. The chain carries TRBV4-1 and TRBJ2-3, with 8 bases that match TRBD2. This CDR3 region has 15 residues. CDR1 MGHRA and CDR2 YSYEKL come from the germline V gene. The V and J ends lost 6 bases and 7 bases, in that order; junction bases with no gene match: 12. The CDR3 loop is CASSSRGVGTNTQYF. CDR3 DNA (partial): TGCGCCAGCAGTTCGCGGGGGGTGGGTACAAATACG.

The table lists this clone with a few counts. The CDR3 end falls 3 residues outside the read, so it is completed with the germline J gene. The rearrangement links TRBV25-1 to TRBJ2-5, with TRBD1 as a possible D gene (5 bases). Germline V lookup: CDR1 MGHDK, CDR2 SYGVNS. V lost 5 bases, J lost 5 bases, and 15 bases lay in between. The CDR3 is 14 residues long. The CDR3 is CASSTSGFAETQYF. The part of the CDR3 DNA that was read is TGTGCCAGCAGTACATCAGGGTTCGCCGAGACC.

In this sample, this clone turned up many times. The observed sequence ends 3 residues before the CDR3 terminus, with the missing tail filled in from the germline J gene. The rearrangement links TRBV2 to TRBJ2-7; 8 nucleotides agree with TRBD1. With V trimmed by 8 bases and J by 2 bases, 5 bases remained unmatched. The V gene's germline CDR1 is SNHLY and CDR2 FYNNEI. CDR3 length equals 13 residues. The sequenced part of the CDR3 DNA is TGTGCCAGCTCCACAGGGGGACCCTACGAG. Translation gives CASSTGGPYE. The CDR3 in its entirety is CASSTGGPYEQYF. The full variable domain, rest sourced from reference TRBV2 and TRBJ2-7, is EPEVTQTPSHQVTQMGQEVILRCVPISNHLYFYWYRQILGQKVEFLVSFYNNEISEKSEIFDDQFSVERPDGSNFTLKIRSTKLEDSAMYFCASSTGGPYEQYFGPGTRLTVT.

This clone was detected only a few times. From the germline J gene comes the end of the CDR3, since the read stops 3 residues before it. This chain connects TRBV5-5 to TRBJ1-1, with D uncertain. The CDR3 is made up of 13 amino acids. CDR1 SGHKS and CDR2 YYEKEE come from the germline V gene (reference sequence). Trimming cost V 0 bases and J 6 bases, with 9 bases left between them. The CDR3 is CASSLDLSPEAFF. The CDR3 bases that were read are TGTGCCAGCAGCTTGGACTTAAGCCCTGAA.

Many counts were recorded for this clone. The read gets to within 3 residues of the CDR3 end, and the germline J gene fills in the rest. This chain joins TRBV6-2 or TRBV6-3 and TRBJ2-7, with 7 bases fitting TRBD1. CDR3 size: 14 residues. Germline loops: CDR1 MNHEY, CDR2 SVGEGT. The trim removed 5 bases at V and 0 bases at J, leaving 4 bases unmatched. CDR3 sequence reads: CASSDRDSSYEQYF. Partial CDR3 DNA: TGTGCCAGCAGTGACCGGGACAGCTCCTACGAG.

This clone was recorded at least ten times. The read stops 3 residues short of the end of the CDR3; the missing end is completed from the germline J gene. This sequence joins TRBV7-9 and TRBJ2-1; perhaps TRBD2 as D (5 bases). Trimming left V 0 bases short and J 8 bases short, with 8 bases between. CDR1 SEHNR and CDR2 FQNEAQ come from the germline V gene (reference sequence). The CDR3 extends over 13 amino acids. The CDR3 sequence: CASSLALGDEQFF. The CDR3 bases that were read are TGTGCCAGCAGCTTAGCGCTCGGGGATGAG.

This clone was found many times. The sequenced CDR3 bases are TGTGCCAGCAGCTTTCAGGGGGGCGAG. Translated, it gives CASSFQGGE. Given in full, the CDR3 is CASSFQGGEQYF. The rearrangement joins TRBV7-9 to TRBJ2-7; D might be TRBD1 (7 bases). From the germline J gene comes the end of the CDR3, since the read stops 3 residues before it. Germline assignment: CDR1 SEHNR and CDR2 FQNEAQ (reference sequence). Trimming left V 3 bases short and J 6 bases short, with 9 bases between. CDR3 length: 12 amino acids.